The clone carrying this T cell receptor beta chain is termed medium-sized. Antigen specificity is unknown. One entry per CDR3 protein, called by TCRdb with MiXCR from the reads. The top ten hold 10% to 15% of the sample, which has roughly 3,000 distinct CDR3 sequences, 25% to 30% seen once. Germline V gene lookup returns CDR1 MNHNY and CDR2 SVGAGI (reference sequence). Trimming took 0 bases from V and 5 from J, leaving 11 bases between them. The CDR3 extends over 15 amino acids. This entry comes from a study of lung T cells in sarcoidosis with Löfgren's syndrome. Turning to the study itself: Löfgren's syndrome patients were the main repertoire analysis focus. Study-level results: Versus controls, Löfgren's syndrome patients reportedly showed TRAV12-1 and TRBV2 as most expanded. Multiple Löfgren's syndrome patients reportedly shared TRAV12-1 and TRBV2 CDR3 motifs. TRBV2 was the preferred pairing partner of TRAV12-1, with similar CDR3s.

Sequencing input: CD4+ T cells from bronchoalveolar lavage. The TCR sequence derives from a human donor with sarcoidosis (Löfgren's syndrome or another form), or a control subject (not recorded which). V is TRBV6-6 and J is TRBJ2-1; D remains unclear. CDR3 protein: CASSYSRQVNNEQFF. The CDR3 DNA sequence: TGTGCCAGCAGTTACTCGAGGCAGGTCAACAATGAGCAGTTCTTC.